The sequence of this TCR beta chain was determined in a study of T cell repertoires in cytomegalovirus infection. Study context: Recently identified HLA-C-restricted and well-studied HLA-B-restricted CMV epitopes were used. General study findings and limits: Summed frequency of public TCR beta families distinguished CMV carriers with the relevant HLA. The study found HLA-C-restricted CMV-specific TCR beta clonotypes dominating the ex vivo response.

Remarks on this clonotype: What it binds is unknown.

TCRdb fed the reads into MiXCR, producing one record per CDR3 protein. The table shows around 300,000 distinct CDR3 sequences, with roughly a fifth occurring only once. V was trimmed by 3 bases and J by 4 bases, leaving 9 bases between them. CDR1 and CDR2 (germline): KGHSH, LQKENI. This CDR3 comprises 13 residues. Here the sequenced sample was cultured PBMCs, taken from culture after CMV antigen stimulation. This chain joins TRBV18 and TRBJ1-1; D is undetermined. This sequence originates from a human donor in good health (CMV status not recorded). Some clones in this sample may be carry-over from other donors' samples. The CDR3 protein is CASSPDQITEAFF. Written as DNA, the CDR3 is TGTGCCAGCTCACCCGACCAAATCACTGAAGCTTTCTTT.